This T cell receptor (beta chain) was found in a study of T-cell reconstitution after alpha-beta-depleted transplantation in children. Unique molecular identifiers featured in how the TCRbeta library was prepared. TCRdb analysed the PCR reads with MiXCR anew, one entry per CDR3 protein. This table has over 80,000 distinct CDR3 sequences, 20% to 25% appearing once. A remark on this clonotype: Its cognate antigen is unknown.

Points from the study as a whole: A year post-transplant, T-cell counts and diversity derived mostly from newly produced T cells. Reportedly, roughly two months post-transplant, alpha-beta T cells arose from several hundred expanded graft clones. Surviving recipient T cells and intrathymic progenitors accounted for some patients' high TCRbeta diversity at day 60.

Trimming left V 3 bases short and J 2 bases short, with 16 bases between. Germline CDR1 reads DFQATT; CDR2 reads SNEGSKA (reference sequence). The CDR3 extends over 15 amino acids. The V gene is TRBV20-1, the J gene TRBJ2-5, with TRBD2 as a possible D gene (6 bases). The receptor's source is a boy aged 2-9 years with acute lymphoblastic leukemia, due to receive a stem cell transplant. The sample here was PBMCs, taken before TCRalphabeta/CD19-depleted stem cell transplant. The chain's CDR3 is CSASLASGLQETQYF. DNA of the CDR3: TGCAGTGCTAGTCTCGCCTCGGGACTGCAAGAGACCCAGTACTTC.